The entry below describes one T cell receptor (beta chain). No antigen is known for it. Treatment for all HIV-infected participants took place in the United States. Specimens held roughly 0.9-10 million cryopreserved PBMC prior to DNA extraction. The V gene lost 1 base and the J gene lost 4 bases, with 7 bases spanning the gap. There are 14 residues in the CDR3. Germline CDR1 reads LNHNV; CDR2 reads YYDKDF (reference sequence). Version v3.0 of the immunoSEQ assay ran at survey level. The protocol was immunoSEQ multiplex PCR, while the TCRdb copy is restricted to in-frame clones and leaves out a portion. There are tens of thousands of clones in the sample; roughly 84% occur only once, and 9.5% to 10% lies in the top ten. The data originate from a study of long-term antiretroviral therapy in people with HIV. Findings and caveats of the study: Repertoires looked antigen-experienced, with only a slight naive shift after ART.

This chain joins TRBV15 and TRBJ1-4, with D uncertain. This clonotype originated in a man aged 25 to 40 with HIV. This material consisted of unsorted PBMCs, taken 2.8 years after starting antiretroviral therapy. The CDR3 reads CATSRADGNEKLFF. The CDR3 DNA reads as TGTGCCACCAGCAGAGCGGACGGTAATGAAAAACTGTTTTTT.